This is a list of T cell receptor beta chains from one sample in a study of T cell responses to AZD1222 COVID-19 vaccine. TCRdb's table, derived via immunoSEQ multiplex PCR, lists solely in-frame clones and lacks some. The table has fewer than 120,000 clones, about nine tenths seen once. The sample consisted of peripheral blood, taken on day 0 of AZD1222 vaccination. All receptors derive from an adult in good health. The CDR3 runs from the conserved cysteine through the conserved F or W. A D gene is named only where the DNA matches it firmly. Clone size, where shown, is once, few, many, or a class for clones that have expanded.

j_call	d_call	clone_size	v_call	cdr3_nt	cdr3_aa
TRBJ1-6	NA	NA	TRBV5-4	TGTGCCAGCAGCACCGGTGGGGGCGGGGCTGATTCACCCCTCCACTTT	CASSTGGGGADSPLHF
TRBJ1-4	NA	NA	TRBV5-5	TGTGCCAGCAGCTGGGGTTGGGGCAATGAAAAACTGTTTTTT	CASSWGWGNEKLFF
TRBJ1-2	TRBD1	NA	TRBV5-1	TGCGCCAGCAGCTTGTCCCAGGGGGACTATGGCTACACCTTC	CASSLSQGDYGYTF
TRBJ2-7	TRBD2	NA	TRBV7-8	TGTGCCAGCAGCCCCAAGACGGGGACTAGCGGGAGGTCCGAGCAGTACTTC	CASSPKTGTSGRSEQYF
TRBJ2-2	TRBD1	NA	TRBV6-5	TGTGCCAGCACTCGACAGGGGAACACCGGGGAGCTGTTTTTT	CASTRQGNTGELFF
TRBJ1-5	NA	NA	TRBV2	TGTGCCAGCAACCCGGGGAATAGCAATCAGCCCCAGCATTTT	CASNPGNSNQPQHF
TRBJ2-1	NA	NA	TRBV11-3	TGTGCCAGCAGCTTAGGGATCTATCCCAATGAGCAGTTCTTC	CASSLGIYPNEQFF
TRBJ2-1	NA	once	TRBV5-4	TGTGCCAGCAGCGGGACGGGAAGGTACAATGAGCAGTTCTTC	CASSGTGRYNEQFF
TRBJ1-1	TRBD1	NA	TRBV7-2	TGTGCCAGCAGCTTAGAGGTCAGGGGGGTTGGTGAAGCTTTCTTT	CASSLEVRGVGEAFF
TRBJ2-5	TRBD1	NA	TRBV7-9	TGTGCCAGCAGCCGACAGGGGATGGGGGAGACCCAGTACTTC	CASSRQGMGETQYF
TRBJ2-1	TRBD1	NA	TRBV3-1/TRBV3-2	TGTGCCAGCAGCTCACAGGACAGGGTCAAGGTTGAGCAGTTCTTC	CASSSQDRVKVEQFF
TRBJ1-1	NA	NA	TRBV5-1	TGCGCCAGCGCCTTCGAGGGAGGCACTGAAGCTTTCTTT	CASAFEGGTEAFF
TRBJ2-7	NA	NA	TRBV6-6	TGTGCCAGCAGTCCTTCGGGGAGAAACTACGAGCAGTACTTC	CASSPSGRNYEQYF
TRBJ2-7	NA	NA	TRBV7-2	TGTGCCAGCAGCTTATCGGGGGGACAGTCCTACGAGCAGTACTTC	CASSLSGGQSYEQYF
TRBJ1-1	NA	NA	TRBV6-5	TGTGCCAGTCGGTGGACAGCCAACACTGAAGCTTTCTTT	CASRWTANTEAFF
TRBJ1-1	NA	NA	TRBV27	TGTGCCAGCAGTTTAGGTAGGGCTACTGAAGCTTTCTTT	CASSLGRATEAFF
TRBJ1-1	NA	NA	TRBV11-1	TGTGCCAGCAGCCTTTTCCGGGAGGATGGAACTGAAGCTTTCTTT	CASSLFREDGTEAFF
TRBJ2-7	TRBD2	NA	TRBV14	TGTGCCAGCAGCACCCCCGGGACTAGCGGAGTTTACGAGCAGTACTTC	CASSTPGTSGVYEQYF
TRBJ1-1	NA	NA	TRBV11-3	TGTGCCAGCGCCAGGGGACGGACGAACACTGAAGCTTTCTTT	CASARGRTNTEAFF
TRBJ1-3	NA	few	TRBV2	TGTGCCAGCAGTCCCACCCGCGGGGGTACTGGAAACACCATATATTTT	CASSPTRGGTGNTIYF
TRBJ2-2	NA	NA	TRBV5-4	TGTGCCAGCAGCCCCCGGGGGGCGGGCGGGGAGCTGTTTTTT	CASSPRGAGGELFF
TRBJ1-1	NA	NA	TRBV30	TGTGCCTGGAGCGTCCATGGGGCGGGGTTGAACACTGAAGCTTTCTTT	CAWSVHGAGLNTEAFF
TRBJ2-5	NA	NA	TRBV6-1	TGTGCCAGCAGTGAACTTGGGAAATCAGAGACCCAGTACTTC	CASSELGKSETQYF
TRBJ1-5	TRBD1	NA	TRBV2	TGTGCCAGCAGTGCCATGACAGGGTCCTATCAGCCCCAGCATTTT	CASSAMTGSYQPQHF
TRBJ1-1	NA	once	TRBV6-5	TGTGCCAGCAGCCTAGCACAGAACACTGAAGCTTTCTTT	CASSLAQNTEAFF
TRBJ2-1	NA	once	TRBV5-1	TGCGCCAGCAGCTTGGCAGGGCAGTACAATGAGCAGTTCTTC	CASSLAGQYNEQFF
TRBJ1-5	NA	NA	TRBV6-2/TRBV6-3	TGTGCCAGCAGTTGGGGAAATCAGCCCCAGCATTTT	CASSWGNQPQHF
TRBJ1-1	NA	NA	TRBV7-2	TGTGCCAGCCGGGGGTCCTTTGGGGGGCGCACTGAAGCTTTCTTT	CASRGSFGGRTEAFF
TRBJ1-1	NA	NA	TRBV18	TGTGCCAGCTCAGTAGACACGAACACTGAAGCTTTCTTT	CASSVDTNTEAFF
TRBJ2-2	NA	NA	TRBV18	TGTGCCAGCTCACCAGGGGGATACAACACCGGGGAGCTGTTTTTT	CASSPGGYNTGELFF
TRBJ1-2	TRBD1	NA	TRBV13	TGTGCCAGCAGCTTAGAAAGGACAGGATTTCACTATGGCTACACCTTC	CASSLERTGFHYGYTF
TRBJ1-5	NA	few	TRBV12-5	TGTGCTAGTGGTTTGGGGACACACAATCAGCCCCAGCATTTT	CASGLGTHNQPQHF
TRBJ1-6	NA	NA	TRBV5-5	TGTGCCAGCAGCTTGACCCCGACAGACTCCTATAATTCACCCCTCCACTTT	CASSLTPTDSYNSPLHF
TRBJ2-3	TRBD2	NA	TRBV24-1	TGTGCCACCAGTGACCATGCTAGCGGATCCACAGATACGCAGTATTTT	CATSDHASGSTDTQYF